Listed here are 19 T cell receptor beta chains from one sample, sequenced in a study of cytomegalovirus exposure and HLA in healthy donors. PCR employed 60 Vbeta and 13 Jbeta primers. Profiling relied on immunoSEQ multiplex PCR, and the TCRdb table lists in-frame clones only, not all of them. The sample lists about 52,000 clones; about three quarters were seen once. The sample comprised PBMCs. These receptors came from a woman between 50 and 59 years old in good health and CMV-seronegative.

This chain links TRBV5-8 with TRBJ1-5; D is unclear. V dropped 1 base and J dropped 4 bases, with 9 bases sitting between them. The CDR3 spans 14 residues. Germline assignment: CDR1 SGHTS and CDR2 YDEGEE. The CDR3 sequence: CASSLYKLNQPQHF. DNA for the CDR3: TGTGCCAGCAGCTTGTATAAGCTGAATCAGCCCCAGCATTTT.

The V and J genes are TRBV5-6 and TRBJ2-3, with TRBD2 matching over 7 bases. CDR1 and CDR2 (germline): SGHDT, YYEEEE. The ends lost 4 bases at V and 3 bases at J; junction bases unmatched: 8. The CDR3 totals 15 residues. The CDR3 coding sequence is TGTGCCAGCAGCCGGACTAGAGACCTTACAGATACGCAGTATTTT. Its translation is CASSRTRDLTDTQYF.

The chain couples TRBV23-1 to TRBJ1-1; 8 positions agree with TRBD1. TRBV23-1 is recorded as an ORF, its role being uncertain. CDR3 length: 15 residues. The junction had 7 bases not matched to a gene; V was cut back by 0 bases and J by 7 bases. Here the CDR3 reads CASSQSQGAQDEAFF. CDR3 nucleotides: TGCGCCAGCAGTCAATCGCAGGGGGCGCAGGATGAAGCTTTCTTT.

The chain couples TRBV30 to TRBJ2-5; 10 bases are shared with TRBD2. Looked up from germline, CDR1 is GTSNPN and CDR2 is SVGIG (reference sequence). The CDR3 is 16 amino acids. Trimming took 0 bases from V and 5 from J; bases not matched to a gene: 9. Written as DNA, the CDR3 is TGTGCCTGGAGTGTAATGTCTAGCGGGGGTAGGGAGACCCAGTACTTC. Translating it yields CAWSVMSSGGRETQYF.

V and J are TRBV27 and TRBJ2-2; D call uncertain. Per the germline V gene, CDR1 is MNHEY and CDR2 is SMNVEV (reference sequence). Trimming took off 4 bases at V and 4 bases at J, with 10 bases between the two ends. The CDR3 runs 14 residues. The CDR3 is CASSSHGSTGELFF. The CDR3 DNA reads TGTGCCAGCAGTTCTCACGGTTCCACCGGGGAGCTGTTTTTT.

CDR3 amino acids: CASRPDRSTDTQYF. The CDR3 nucleotides are TGCGCCAGCCGACCGGACAGGAGCACAGATACGCAGTATTTT. The rearrangement links TRBV5-1 to TRBJ2-3; 7 bases are a match to TRBD1. In germline, CDR1 is SGHRS, CDR2 YFSETQ. The CDR3 runs 14 residues. V lost 7 bases, J lost 0 bases, and 5 bases stayed unmatched.

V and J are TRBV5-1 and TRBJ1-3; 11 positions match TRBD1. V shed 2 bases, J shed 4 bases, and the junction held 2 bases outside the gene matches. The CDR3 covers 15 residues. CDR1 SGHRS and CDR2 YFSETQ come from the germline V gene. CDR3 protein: CASSFGQGAGNTIYF. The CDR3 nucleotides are TGCGCCAGCAGCTTCGGACAGGGGGCGGGAAACACCATATATTTT.

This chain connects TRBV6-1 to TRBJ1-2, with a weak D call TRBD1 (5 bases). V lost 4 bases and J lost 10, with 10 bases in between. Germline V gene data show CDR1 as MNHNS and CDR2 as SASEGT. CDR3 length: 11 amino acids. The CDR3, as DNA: TGTGCCAGCAGTGGACAGCCTACCTACACCTTC. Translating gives CASSGQPTYTF.

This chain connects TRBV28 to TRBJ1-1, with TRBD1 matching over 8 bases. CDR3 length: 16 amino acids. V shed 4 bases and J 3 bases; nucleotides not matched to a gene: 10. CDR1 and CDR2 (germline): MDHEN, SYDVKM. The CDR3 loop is CASSSPGAGGYTEAFF. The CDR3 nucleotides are TGTGCCAGCAGTTCACCCGGGGCAGGGGGCTACACTGAAGCTTTCTTT.

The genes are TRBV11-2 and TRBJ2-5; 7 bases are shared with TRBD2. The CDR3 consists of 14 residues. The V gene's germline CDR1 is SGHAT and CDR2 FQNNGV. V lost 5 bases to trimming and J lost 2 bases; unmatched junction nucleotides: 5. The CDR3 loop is CASSETLAQETQYF. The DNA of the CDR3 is TGTGCCAGCAGCGAAACACTAGCGCAAGAGACCCAGTACTTC. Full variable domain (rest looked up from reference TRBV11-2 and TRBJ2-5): EAGVAQSPRYKIIEKRQSVAFWCNPISGHATLYWYQQILGQGPKLLIQFQNNGVVDDSQLPKDRFSAERLKGVDSTLKIQPAKLEDSAVYLCASSETLAQETQYFGPGTRLLVL.

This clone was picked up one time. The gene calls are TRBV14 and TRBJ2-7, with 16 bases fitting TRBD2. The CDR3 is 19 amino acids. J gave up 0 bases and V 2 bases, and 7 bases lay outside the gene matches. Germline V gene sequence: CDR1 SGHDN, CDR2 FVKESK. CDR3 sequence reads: CASSQLVGLAGGSSYEQYF. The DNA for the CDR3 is TGTGCCAGCAGCCAATTGGTGGGACTAGCGGGAGGGAGCTCCTACGAGCAGTACTTC.

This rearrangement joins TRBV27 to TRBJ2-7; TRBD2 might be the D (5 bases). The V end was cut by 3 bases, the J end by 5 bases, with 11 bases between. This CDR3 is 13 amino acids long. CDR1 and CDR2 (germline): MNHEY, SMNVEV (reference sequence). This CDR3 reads CASSLSGRHEQYF. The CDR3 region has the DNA TGTGCCAGCAGTTTGAGCGGACGCCACGAGCAGTACTTC.

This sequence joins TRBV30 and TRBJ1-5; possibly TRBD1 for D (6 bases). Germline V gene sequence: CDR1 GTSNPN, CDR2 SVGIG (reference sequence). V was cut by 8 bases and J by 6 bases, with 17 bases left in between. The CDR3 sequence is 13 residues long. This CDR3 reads CATAGGEGQPQHF. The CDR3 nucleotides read TGTGCCACAGCGGGGGGCGAGGGTCAGCCCCAGCATTTT.

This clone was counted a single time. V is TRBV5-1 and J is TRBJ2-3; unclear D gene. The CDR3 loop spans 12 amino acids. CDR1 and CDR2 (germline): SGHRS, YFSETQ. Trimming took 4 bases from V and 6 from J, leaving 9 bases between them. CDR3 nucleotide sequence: TGCGCCAGCAGCATAACATTCGATACGCAGTATTTT. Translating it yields CASSITFDTQYF.

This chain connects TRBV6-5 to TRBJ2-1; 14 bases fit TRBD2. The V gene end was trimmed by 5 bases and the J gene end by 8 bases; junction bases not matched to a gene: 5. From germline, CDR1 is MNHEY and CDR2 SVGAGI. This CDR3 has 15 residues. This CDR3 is CASSTGTSGRYEQFF. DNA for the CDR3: TGTGCCAGCAGTACGGGGACTAGCGGGAGATATGAGCAGTTCTTC.

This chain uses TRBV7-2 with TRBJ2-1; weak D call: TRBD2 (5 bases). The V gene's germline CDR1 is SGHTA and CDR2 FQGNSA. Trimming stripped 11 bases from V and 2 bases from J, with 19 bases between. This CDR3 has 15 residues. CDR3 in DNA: TGTGCCGTCAGAAGCGGCTCTCTAACCTACAATGAGCAGTTCTTC. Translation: CAVRSGSLTYNEQFF.

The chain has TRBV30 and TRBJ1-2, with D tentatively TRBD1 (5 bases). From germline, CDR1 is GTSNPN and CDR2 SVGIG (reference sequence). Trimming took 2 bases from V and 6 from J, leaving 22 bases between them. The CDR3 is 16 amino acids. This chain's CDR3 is CAWSPIFQGVPNGYTF. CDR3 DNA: TGTGCCTGGAGTCCAATATTCCAAGGGGTTCCCAATGGCTACACCTTC. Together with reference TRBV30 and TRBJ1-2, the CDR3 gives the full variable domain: SQTIHQWPATLVQPVGSPLSLECTVEGTSNPNLYWYRQAAGRGLQLLFYSVGIGQISSEVPQNLSASRPQDRQFILSSKKLLLSDSGFYLCAWSPIFQGVPNGYTFGSGTRLTVV.

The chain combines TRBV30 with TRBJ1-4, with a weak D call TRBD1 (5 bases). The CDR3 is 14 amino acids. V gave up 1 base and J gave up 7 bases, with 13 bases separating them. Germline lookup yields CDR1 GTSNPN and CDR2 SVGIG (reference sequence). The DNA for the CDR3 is TGTGCCTGGAGTGGGGCAGGGTATGGTGAAAAACTGTTTTTT. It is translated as CAWSGAGYGEKLFF.

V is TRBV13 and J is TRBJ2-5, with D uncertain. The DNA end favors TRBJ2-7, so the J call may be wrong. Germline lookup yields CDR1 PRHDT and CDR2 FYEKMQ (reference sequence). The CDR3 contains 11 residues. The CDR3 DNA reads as TGTGCCAGCAGCCCAATCTACGAGCAGTACTTC. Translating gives CASSPIYEQYF.